A selection of T cell receptor beta chains follows, all from one sample in a study of technical replicates of blood from several donors. Profiling relied on immunoSEQ multiplex PCR, and the TCRdb table lists in-frame clones only, not all of them. Among roughly 80,000 clones, approximately 94% were seen once, and the ten largest hold more than 0.35%. Sample: T cells isolated from PBMCs. Receptor source: a human donor in good health. Both conserved end residues are part of each CDR3. Fields, in order: clone size, CDR3 length, D gene, J gene, V gene, CDR3 protein, CDR3 DNA. D genes are given only for firm matches. Expanded clones are given a class, and other clones once, few, many or no size at all.

size: -; length: 16; D: -; J: TRBJ2-3; V: TRBV4-3; CDR3: CASSQDLDSSTDTQYF; DNA: TGCGCCAGCAGCCAAGATTTAGATTCTAGCACAGATACGCAGTATTTT
size: -; length: 13; D: TRBD2; J: TRBJ2-3; V: TRBV11-3; CDR3: CASSFGSGSGQYF; DNA: TGTGCCAGCAGCTTCGGGAGCGGGAGTGGGCAGTATTTT
size: once; length: 15; D: -; J: TRBJ1-5; V: TRBV19; CDR3: CASSIMWGRGQPQHF; DNA: TGTGCCAGTAGTATAATGTGGGGAAGAGGGCAGCCCCAGCATTTT
size: once; length: 13; D: TRBD1; J: TRBJ1-2; V: TRBV5-1; CDR3: CASSLGTGVGYTF; DNA: TGCGCCAGCAGCCTGGGGACAGGGGTCGGCTACACCTTC
size: once; length: 15; D: TRBD1; J: TRBJ1-2; V: TRBV27; CDR3: CASSSPTGGVYGYTF; DNA: TGTGCCAGCAGTTCTCCGACAGGGGGCGTCTATGGCTACACCTTC
size: -; length: 15; D: -; J: TRBJ2-1; V: TRBV6-4; CDR3: CASSVGGLTYNEQFF; DNA: TGTGCCAGCAGTGTAGGGGGACTAACGTACAATGAGCAGTTCTTC
size: -; length: 14; D: -; J: TRBJ1-1; V: TRBV13; CDR3: CASRISQGSTEAFF; DNA: TGTGCCAGCAGAATATCCCAGGGGAGCACTGAAGCTTTCTTT
size: -; length: 16; D: -; J: TRBJ1-1; V: TRBV19; CDR3: CASSVTGTRMNTEAFF; DNA: TGTGCCAGTAGCGTCACAGGTACGAGGATGAACACTGAAGCTTTCTTT
size: -; length: 13; D: -; J: TRBJ1-2; V: TRBV2; CDR3: CASSSGFNYGYTF; DNA: TGTGCCAGCAGCTCGGGGTTTAACTATGGCTACACCTTC
size: once; length: 15; D: TRBD1; J: TRBJ1-4; V: TRBV7-9; CDR3: CASSLQGVTNEKLFF; DNA: TGTGCCAGCAGCTTACAGGGGGTAACTAATGAAAAACTGTTTTTT
size: -; length: 12; D: -; J: TRBJ1-1; V: TRBV2; CDR3: CASEEGWGEAFF; DNA: TGTGCCAGCGAGGAGGGATGGGGTGAAGCTTTCTTT
size: -; length: 15; D: TRBD1; J: TRBJ1-2; V: TRBV6-1; CDR3: CASSVGDRAIYGYTF; DNA: TGTGCCAGCAGTGTTGGGGACAGGGCGATCTATGGCTACACCTTC
size: -; length: 14; D: TRBD1; J: TRBJ2-7; V: TRBV9; CDR3: CASSPGQGRNEQYF; DNA: TGTGCCAGCAGCCCGGGACAGGGCAGGAACGAGCAGTACTTC
size: -; length: 14; D: -; J: TRBJ2-3; V: TRBV7-2; CDR3: CASSLNSFTDTQYF; DNA: TGTGCCAGCAGCTTGAATAGCTTCACAGATACGCAGTATTTT
size: -; length: 14; D: -; J: TRBJ2-7; V: TRBV12-1; CDR3: CASSPWGRTYEQYF; DNA: TGTGCCAGCAGCCCCTGGGGCAGGACCTACGAGCAGTACTTC
size: -; length: 13; D: -; J: TRBJ2-7; V: TRBV6-5; CDR3: CASSGGSTYEQYF; DNA: TGTGCCAGCAGTGGAGGCTCCACCTACGAGCAGTACTTC
size: -; length: 9; D: -; J: TRBJ1-1; V: TRBV6-1; CDR3: CASSVEAFF; DNA: TGTGCCAGCAGTGTTGAGGCTTTCTTT
size: -; length: 15; D: TRBD1; J: TRBJ2-2; V: TRBV5-4; CDR3: CASRRTGVNTGELFF; DNA: TGTGCCAGCAGACGGACAGGGGTGAACACCGGGGAGCTGTTTTTT